This TCR beta chain comes out of a study of T cell repertoires in cytomegalovirus infection. TCRdb reanalysed the reads using MiXCR and keeps one entry per CDR3 protein. The table has around 740,000 distinct CDR3 sequences, less than 40% seen once. A remark on this clonotype: The antigen is undetermined.

General study results and limits: The study identified carriers of CMV plus the relevant HLA from cumulative public TCR beta family frequency. Within the response measured ex vivo, HLA-C-restricted CMV-specific TCR beta clonotypes were dominant.

Trimming removed 1 base from V and 3 bases from J, with 7 bases in between. CDR3 length: 13 amino acids. The germline gives CDR1 SEHNR, CDR2 FQNEAQ (reference sequence). This rearrangement joins TRBV7-9 to TRBJ2-7; no reliable D call. This clonotype was obtained from a human donor in good health (CMV status not recorded). Some clones in this sample may be carry-over from other donors' samples. The sequencing sample was made of PBMCs. CDR3 nucleotides: TGTGCCAGCAGCTTAGTGGTAAACTACGAGCAGTACTTC. Protein product: CASSLVVNYEQYF. Full variable domain (remainder filled in from reference TRBV7-9 and TRBJ2-7): DTGVSQNPRHKITKRGQNVTFRCDPISEHNRLYWYRQTLGQGPEFLTYFQNEAQLEKSRLLSDRFSAERPKGSFSTLEIQRTEQGDSAMYLCASSLVVNYEQYFGPGTRLTVT.